One and the same sample provided the 8 T cell receptor beta chains below, sequenced in a study of identical twins. TCRdb used MiXCR to reprocess the 5' RACE reads, holding one entry per CDR3 protein. In the table there are about 470,000 distinct CDR3 sequences, 24% of which are singletons. Another study also made use of these data, one on T cells expressing NK-cell markers.

The sample comprised CD4+ T cells sorted from blood. These receptors were collected from a woman aged 18-30 years in good health.

This clonotype was counted ten times or more. The J gene is TRBJ2-5, the V gene TRBV10-3; D unresolved. The V gene lost 3 bases and the J gene lost 1 base, with 3 bases spanning the gap. Germline CDR1 reads ENHRY; CDR2 reads SYGVKD. The CDR3 loop spans 12 amino acids. The CDR3 nucleotides read TGTGCCATCAGTGACATCCAAGAGACCCAGTACTTC. It translates to CAISDIQETQYF.

In its sample, this clonotype was seen a few times. The genes are TRBV11-3 and TRBJ2-3; no clear D gene. This CDR3 region has 13 residues. V was clipped by 10 bases and J by 2 bases, with 13 bases between them. The germline gives CDR1 SGHNT, CDR2 YENEEA. The CDR3: CATRTPYTDTQYF. The DNA for the CDR3 is TGTGCCACCCGGACCCCATACACAGATACGCAGTATTTT.

The chain links TRBV5-1 to TRBJ2-7; D possibly corresponds to TRBD1 (6 bases). Germline CDR1 reads SGHRS; CDR2 reads YFSETQ. V gave up 6 bases and J gave up 6 bases, with 16 bases separating them. This CDR3 comprises 13 residues. The CDR3 reads CASTQGMAGEQYF. As DNA, the CDR3 is TGCGCCAGCACCCAGGGGATGGCGGGCGAGCAGTACTTC.

The chain carries TRBV11-2 and TRBJ2-3, with 12 positions matching TRBD2. With V trimmed by 1 base and J by 6 bases, 8 bases remained unmatched. Germline CDR1 and CDR2: SGHAT and FQNNGV. This CDR3 region has 17 residues. CDR3 sequence (DNA): TGTGCCAGCAGCTTAGGAAGATCTAGCGGGAGGGCCGATACGCAGTATTTT. Its translation: CASSLGRSSGRADTQYF.

The chain is built from TRBV7-2 and TRBJ2-1; 8 bases are shared with TRBD2. With 2 bases clipped from V and 0 bases from J, the junction kept 6 bases outside the gene matches. The germline V gene has CDR1 SGHTA and CDR2 FQGNSA. This CDR3 comprises 17 residues. CDR3 amino acids: CASSLNSGGPSYNEQFF. The DNA of the CDR3 is TGTGCCAGCAGCTTAAACTCGGGAGGGCCCTCCTACAATGAGCAGTTCTTC.

This clonotype was detected a few times. The chain combines TRBV12-3 or TRBV12-4 with TRBJ2-2; D call uncertain. V lost 6 bases to trimming and J lost 1 base, with 9 bases between them. The CDR3 length is 14 residues. CDR3 coding DNA: TGTGCCAGCAGACCCCAGGTGAACACCGGGGAGCTGTTTTTT. Protein sequence: CASRPQVNTGELFF.

This clonotype was seen a handful of times. The chain joins TRBV29-1 to TRBJ1-1; D is unclear. The CDR3 covers 13 residues. V shed 4 bases and J shed 6 bases, with 15 bases lying between them. Germline V CDR1 and CDR2: SQVTM, ANQGSEA. In DNA, the CDR3 is TGCAGCGTTGCCCCTAAATCTTTCCCTGAAGCTTTCTTT. Translated: CSVAPKSFPEAFF.

J is TRBJ2-7 and V is TRBV2; D is unresolved. CDR3 size: 10 residues. Germline V gives CDR1 SNHLY, CDR2 FYNNEI. V was cut by 6 bases and J by 2 bases, with 2 bases left in between. CDR3 sequence (DNA): TGTGCCAGCAGGGCCTACGAGCAGTACTTC. Translated, it gives CASRAYEQYF.